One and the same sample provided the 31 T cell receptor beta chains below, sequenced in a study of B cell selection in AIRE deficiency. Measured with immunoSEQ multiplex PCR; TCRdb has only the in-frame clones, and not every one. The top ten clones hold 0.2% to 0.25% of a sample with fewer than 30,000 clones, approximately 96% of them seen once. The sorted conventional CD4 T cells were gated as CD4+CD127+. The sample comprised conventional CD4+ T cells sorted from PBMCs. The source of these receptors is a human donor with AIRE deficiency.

CDR3 nucleotides: TGTGCCAGCAGCAAGGGACAGGGCATCTACGAGCAGTACTTC. It encodes CASSKGQGIYEQYF. The chain is built from TRBV11-2 and TRBJ2-7; the match to TRBD1 covers 9 bases. V gave up 5 bases and J gave up 3 bases; unmatched junction bases: 5. This CDR3 is built from 14 residues. Germline values: CDR1 SGHAT, CDR2 FQNNGV.

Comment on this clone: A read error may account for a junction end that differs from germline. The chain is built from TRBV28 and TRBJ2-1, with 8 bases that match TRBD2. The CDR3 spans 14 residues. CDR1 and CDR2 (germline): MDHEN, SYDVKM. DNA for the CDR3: TGTGCCAGCAGAACGGGAGGGTCCTCCAATGAGCAGTTCTTC. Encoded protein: CASRTGGSSNEQFF.

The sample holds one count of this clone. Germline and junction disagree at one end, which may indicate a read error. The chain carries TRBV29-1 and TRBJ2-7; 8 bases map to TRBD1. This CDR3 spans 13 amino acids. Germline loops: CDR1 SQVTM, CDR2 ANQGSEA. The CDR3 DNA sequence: TGCAGCGTTGAAGATGTGTCAGGGGGCTTTAGGCGGTTC. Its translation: CSVEDVSGGFRRF.

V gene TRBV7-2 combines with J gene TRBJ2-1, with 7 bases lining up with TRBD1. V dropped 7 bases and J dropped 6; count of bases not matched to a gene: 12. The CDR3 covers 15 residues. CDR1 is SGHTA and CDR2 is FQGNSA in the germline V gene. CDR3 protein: CASIPRGGRFNEQFF. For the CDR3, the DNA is TGTGCCAGCATTCCAAGAGGGGGCCGGTTCAATGAGCAGTTCTTC.

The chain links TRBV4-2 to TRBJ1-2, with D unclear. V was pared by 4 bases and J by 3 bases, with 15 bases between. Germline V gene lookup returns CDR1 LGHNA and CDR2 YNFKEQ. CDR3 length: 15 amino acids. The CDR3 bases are TGTGCCAGCAGCCCAGACATTCTGAGTCACTATGGCTACACCTTC. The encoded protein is CASSPDILSHYGYTF.

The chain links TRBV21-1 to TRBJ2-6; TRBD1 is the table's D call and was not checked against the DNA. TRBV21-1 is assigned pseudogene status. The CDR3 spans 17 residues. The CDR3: CASSNYQGYSGANVLTF. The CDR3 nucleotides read TGTGCCAGCAGCAATTATCAGGGTTACTCTGGGGCCAACGTCCTGACTTTC.

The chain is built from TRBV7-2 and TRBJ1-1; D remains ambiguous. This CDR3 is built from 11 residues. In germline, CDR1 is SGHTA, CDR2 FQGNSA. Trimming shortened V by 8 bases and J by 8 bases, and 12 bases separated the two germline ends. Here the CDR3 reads CASARSEEAFF. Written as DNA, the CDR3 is TGTGCCAGCGCAAGATCGGAAGAAGCTTTCTTT.

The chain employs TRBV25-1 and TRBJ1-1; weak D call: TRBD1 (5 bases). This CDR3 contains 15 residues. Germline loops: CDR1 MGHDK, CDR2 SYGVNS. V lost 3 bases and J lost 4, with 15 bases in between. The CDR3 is CASSEPRGRLTEAFF. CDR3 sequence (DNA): TGTGCCAGCAGTGAGCCCCGGGGCAGACTCACTGAAGCTTTCTTT.

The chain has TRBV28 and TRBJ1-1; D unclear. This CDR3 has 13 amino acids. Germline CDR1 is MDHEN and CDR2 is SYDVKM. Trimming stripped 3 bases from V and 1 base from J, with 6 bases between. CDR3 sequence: CASSFPGNTEAFF. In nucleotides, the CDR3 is TGTGCCAGCAGTTTCCCGGGGAACACTGAAGCTTTCTTT.

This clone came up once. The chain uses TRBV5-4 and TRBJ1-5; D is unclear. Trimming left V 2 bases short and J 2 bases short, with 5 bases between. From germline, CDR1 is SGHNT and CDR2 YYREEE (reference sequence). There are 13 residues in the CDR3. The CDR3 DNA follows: TGTGCCAGCAGCTTTGGGGGCAATCAGCCCCAGCATTTT. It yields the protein CASSFGGNQPQHF.

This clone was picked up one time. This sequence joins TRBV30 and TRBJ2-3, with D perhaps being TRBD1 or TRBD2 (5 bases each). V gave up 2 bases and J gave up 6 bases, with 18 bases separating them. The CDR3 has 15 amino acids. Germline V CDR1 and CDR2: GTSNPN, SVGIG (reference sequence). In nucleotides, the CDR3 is TGTGCCTGGAGTATAGCCACAGGCCGCGGGGATACGCAGTATTTT. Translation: CAWSIATGRGDTQYF.

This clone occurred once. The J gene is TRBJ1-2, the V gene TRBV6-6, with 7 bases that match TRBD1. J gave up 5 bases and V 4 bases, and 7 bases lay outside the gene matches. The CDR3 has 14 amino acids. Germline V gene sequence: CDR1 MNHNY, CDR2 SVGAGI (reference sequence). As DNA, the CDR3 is TGTGCCAGCAGTTCGACTGGGACAGTTTATGGCTACACCTTC. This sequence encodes CASSSTGTVYGYTF.

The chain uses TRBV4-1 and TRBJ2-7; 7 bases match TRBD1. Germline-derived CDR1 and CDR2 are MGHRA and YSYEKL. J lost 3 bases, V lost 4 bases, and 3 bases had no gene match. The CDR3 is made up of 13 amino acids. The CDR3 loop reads CASSRDSYYEQYF. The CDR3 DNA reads TGCGCCAGCAGCCGGGACAGCTACTACGAGCAGTACTTC.

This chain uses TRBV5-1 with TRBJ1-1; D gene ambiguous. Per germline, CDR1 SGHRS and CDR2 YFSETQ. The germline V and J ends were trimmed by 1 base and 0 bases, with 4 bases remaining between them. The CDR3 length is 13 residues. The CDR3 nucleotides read TGCGCCAGCAGCTTGTCTATGAACACTGAAGCTTTCTTT. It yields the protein CASSLSMNTEAFF.

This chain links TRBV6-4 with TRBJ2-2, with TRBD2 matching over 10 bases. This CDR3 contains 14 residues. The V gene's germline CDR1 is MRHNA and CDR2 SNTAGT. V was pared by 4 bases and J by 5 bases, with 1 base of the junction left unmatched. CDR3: CASSVTSGTGELFF. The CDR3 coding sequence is TGTGCCAGCAGTGTGACTAGCGGGACCGGGGAGCTGTTTTTT.

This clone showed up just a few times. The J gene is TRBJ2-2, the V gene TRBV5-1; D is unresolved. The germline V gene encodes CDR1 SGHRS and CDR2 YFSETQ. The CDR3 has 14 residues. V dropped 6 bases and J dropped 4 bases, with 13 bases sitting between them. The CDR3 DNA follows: TGCGCCAGCACCTCTATCCCAGCCACCGGGGAGCTGTTTTTT. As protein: CASTSIPATGELFF.

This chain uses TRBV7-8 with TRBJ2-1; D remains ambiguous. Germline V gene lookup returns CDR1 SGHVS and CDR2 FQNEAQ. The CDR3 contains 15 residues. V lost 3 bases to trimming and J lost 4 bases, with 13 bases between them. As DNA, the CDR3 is TGTGCCAGCAGCTTTTCGGCAGGAGCTTACAATGAGCAGTTCTTC. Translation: CASSFSAGAYNEQFF.

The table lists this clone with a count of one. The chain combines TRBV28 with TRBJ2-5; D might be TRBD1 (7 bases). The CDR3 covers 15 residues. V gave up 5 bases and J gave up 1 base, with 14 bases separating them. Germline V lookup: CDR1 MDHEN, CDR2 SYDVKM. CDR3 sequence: CASSPTQGGQETQYF. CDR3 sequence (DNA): TGTGCCAGCAGTCCCACCCAGGGGGGCCAAGAGACCCAGTACTTC. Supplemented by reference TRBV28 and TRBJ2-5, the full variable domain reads DVKVTQSSRYLVKRTGEKVFLECVQDMDHENMFWYRQDPGLGLRLIYFSYDVKMKEKGDIPEGYSVSREKKERFSLILESASTNQTSMYLCASSPTQGGQETQYFGPGTRLLVL.

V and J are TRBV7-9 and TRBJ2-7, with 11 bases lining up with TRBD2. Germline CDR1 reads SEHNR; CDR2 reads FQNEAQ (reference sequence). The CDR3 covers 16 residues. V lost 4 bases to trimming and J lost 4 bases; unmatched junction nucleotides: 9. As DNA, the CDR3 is TGTGCCAGCAGCTCAACTACTAGCGGGAGTCCGTACGAGCAGTACTTC. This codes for CASSSTTSGSPYEQYF.

DNA for the CDR3: TGTGCCAGTAGTTCATCGTCCGGGCCCCAGCATTTT. Translation gives CASSSSSGPQHF. The V gene is TRBV19, the J gene TRBJ1-5; D call uncertain. The CDR3 contains 12 residues. V shed 5 bases and J shed 9 bases, with 11 bases lying between them. Germline assignment: CDR1 LNHDA and CDR2 SQIVND (reference sequence).

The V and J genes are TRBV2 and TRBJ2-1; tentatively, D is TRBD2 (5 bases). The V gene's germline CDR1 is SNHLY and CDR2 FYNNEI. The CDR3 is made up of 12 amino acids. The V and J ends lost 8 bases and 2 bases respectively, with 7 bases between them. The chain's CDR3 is CASPGTYNEQFF. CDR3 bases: TGTGCCAGCCCGGGAACCTACAATGAGCAGTTCTTC. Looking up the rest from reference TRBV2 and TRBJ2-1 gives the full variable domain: EPEVTQTPSHQVTQMGQEVILRCVPISNHLYFYWYRQILGQKVEFLVSFYNNEISEKSEIFDDQFSVERPDGSNFTLKIRSTKLEDSAMYFCASPGTYNEQFFGPGTRLTVL.

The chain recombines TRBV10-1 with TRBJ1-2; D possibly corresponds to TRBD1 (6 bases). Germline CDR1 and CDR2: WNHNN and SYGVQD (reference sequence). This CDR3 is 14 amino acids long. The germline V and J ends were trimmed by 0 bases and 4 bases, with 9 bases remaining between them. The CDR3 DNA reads TGCGCCAGCAGTGAGTCGTGGGGGCCCTATGGCTACACCTTC. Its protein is CASSESWGPYGYTF.

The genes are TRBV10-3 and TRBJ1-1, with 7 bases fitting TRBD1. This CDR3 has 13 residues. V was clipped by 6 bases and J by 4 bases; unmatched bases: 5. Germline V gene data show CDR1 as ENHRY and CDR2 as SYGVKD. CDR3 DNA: TGTGCCATCAGGCCGGACAGGACCACTGAAGCTTTCTTT. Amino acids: CAIRPDRTTEAFF.

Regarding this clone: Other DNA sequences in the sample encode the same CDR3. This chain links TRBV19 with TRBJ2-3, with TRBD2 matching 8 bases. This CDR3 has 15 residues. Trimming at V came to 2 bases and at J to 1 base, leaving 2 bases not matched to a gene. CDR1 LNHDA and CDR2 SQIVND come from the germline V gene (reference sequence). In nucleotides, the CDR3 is TGTGCCAGTAGTATACTAGCGGGTCGCACAGATACGCAGTATTTT. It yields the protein CASSILAGRTDTQYF.

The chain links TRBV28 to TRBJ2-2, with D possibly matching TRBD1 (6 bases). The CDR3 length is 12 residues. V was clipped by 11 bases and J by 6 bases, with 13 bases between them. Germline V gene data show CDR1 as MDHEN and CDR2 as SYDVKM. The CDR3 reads CALSTGPGELFF. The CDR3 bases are TGTGCCCTCTCAACAGGGCCCGGGGAGCTGTTTTTT.

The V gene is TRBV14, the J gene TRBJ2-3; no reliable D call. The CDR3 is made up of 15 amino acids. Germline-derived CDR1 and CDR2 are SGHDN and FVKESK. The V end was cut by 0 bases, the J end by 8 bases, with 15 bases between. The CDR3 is CASSQDPRGTATQYF. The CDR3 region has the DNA TGTGCCAGCAGCCAAGATCCGCGCGGTACTGCTACGCAGTATTTT.

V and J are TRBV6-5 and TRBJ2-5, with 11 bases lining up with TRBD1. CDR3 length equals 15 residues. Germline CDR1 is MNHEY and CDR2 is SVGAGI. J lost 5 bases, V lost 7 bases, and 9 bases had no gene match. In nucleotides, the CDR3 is TGTGCCAGCACCTCATCCGGGACAGGGGGGGAGACCCAGTACTTC. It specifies CASTSSGTGGETQYF.

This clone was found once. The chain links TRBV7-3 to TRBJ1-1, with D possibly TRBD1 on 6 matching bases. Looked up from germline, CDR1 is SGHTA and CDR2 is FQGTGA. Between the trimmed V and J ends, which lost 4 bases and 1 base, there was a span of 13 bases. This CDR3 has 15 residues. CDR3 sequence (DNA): TGTGCCAGCAGCTCGGAAGGGACACCGAACACTGAAGCTTTCTTT. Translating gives CASSSEGTPNTEAFF.

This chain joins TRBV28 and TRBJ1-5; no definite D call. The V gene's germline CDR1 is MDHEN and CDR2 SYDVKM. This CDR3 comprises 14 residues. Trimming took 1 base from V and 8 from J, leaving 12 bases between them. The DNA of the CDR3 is TGTGCCAGCAGTTTATCGGTCGGGCGAAAGCCCCAGCATTTT. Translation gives CASSLSVGRKPQHF. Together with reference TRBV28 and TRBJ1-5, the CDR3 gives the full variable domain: DVKVTQSSRYLVKRTGEKVFLECVQDMDHENMFWYRQDPGLGLRLIYFSYDVKMKEKGDIPEGYSVSREKKERFSLILESASTNQTSMYLCASSLSVGRKPQHFGDGTRLSIL.

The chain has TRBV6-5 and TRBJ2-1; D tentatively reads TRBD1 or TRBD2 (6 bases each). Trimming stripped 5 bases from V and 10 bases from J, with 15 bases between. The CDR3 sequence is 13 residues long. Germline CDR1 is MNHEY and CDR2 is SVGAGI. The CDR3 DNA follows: TGTGCCAGCAGTCCACTACAGGGAGGCGAGCAGTTCTTC. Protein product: CASSPLQGGEQFF.

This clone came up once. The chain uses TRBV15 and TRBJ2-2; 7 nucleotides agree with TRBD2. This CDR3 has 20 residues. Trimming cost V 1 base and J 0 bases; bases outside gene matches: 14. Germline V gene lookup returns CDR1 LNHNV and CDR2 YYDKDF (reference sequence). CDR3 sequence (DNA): TGTGCCACCAGCAGAGGATATCTGGGGGTGAGCGGGGCGAACACCGGGGAGCTGTTTTTT. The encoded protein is CATSRGYLGVSGANTGELFF.